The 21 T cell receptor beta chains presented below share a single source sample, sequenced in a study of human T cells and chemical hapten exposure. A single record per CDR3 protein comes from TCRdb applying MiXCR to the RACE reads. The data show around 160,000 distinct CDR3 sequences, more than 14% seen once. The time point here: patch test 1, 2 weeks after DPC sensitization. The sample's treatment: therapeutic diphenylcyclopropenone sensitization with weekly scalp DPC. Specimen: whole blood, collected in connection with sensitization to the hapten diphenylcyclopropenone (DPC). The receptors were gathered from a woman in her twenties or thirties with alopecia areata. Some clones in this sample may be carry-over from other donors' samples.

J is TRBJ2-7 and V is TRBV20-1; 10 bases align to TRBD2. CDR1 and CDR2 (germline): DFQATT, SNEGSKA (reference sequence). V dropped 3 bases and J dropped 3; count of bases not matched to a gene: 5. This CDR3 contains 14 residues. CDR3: CSASRRLAGYEQYF. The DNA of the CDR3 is TGCAGTGCTAGCCGGCGACTAGCGGGCTACGAGCAGTACTTC.

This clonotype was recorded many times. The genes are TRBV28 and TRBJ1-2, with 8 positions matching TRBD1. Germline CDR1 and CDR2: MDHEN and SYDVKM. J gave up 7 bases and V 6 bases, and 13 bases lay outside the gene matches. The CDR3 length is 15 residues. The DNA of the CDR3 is TGTGCCAGCAGGCCCCCGACAGGGGTTGGCGGTGGCTACACCTTC. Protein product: CASRPPTGVGGGYTF.

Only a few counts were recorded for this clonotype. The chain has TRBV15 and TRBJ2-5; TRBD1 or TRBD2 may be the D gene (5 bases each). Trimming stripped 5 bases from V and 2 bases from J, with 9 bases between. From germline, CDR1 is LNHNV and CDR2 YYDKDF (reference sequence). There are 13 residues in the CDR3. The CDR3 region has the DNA TGTGCCACCAGCGGGACCCTACAAGAGACCCAGTACTTC. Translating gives CATSGTLQETQYF. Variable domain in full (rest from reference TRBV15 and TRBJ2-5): DAMVIQNPRYQVTQFGKPVTLSCSQTLNHNVMYWYQQKSSQAPKLLFHYYDKDFNNEADTPDNFQSRRPNTSFCFLDIRSPGLGDTAMYLCATSGTLQETQYFGPGTRLLVL.

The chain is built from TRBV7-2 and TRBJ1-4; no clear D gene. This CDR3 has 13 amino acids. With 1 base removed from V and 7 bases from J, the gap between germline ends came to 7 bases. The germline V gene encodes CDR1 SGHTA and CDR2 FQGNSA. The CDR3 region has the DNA TGTGCCAGCAGCTTAGTTCTGGGTGAAAAACTGTTTTTT. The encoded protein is CASSLVLGEKLFF.

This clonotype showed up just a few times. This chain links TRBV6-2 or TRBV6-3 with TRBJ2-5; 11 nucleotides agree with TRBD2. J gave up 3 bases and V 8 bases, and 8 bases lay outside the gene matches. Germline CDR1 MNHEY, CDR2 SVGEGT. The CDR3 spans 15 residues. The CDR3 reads CASSRGTSGKETQYF. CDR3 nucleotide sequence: TGTGCCAGCTCCAGGGGGACTAGCGGTAAAGAGACCCAGTACTTC.

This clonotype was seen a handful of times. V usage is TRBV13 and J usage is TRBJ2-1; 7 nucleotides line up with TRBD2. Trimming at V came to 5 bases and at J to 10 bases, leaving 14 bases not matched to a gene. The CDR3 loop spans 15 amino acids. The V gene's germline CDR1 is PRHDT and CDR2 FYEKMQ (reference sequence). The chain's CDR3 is CASSRGRGSVVEQFF. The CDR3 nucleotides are TGTGCCAGCAGCCGAGGGAGGGGATCGGTAGTAGAGCAGTTCTTC.

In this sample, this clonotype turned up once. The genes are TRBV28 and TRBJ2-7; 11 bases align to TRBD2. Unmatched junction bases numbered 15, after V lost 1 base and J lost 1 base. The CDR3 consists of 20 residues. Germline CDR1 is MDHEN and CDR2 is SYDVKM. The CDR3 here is CASSLSLETSGDSRSYEQYF. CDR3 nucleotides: TGTGCCAGCAGTTTATCCCTCGAGACTAGCGGGGATTCCCGGTCCTACGAGCAGTACTTC.

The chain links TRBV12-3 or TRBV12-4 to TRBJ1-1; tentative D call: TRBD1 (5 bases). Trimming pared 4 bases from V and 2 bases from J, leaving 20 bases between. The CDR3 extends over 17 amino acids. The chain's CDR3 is CASSSSTRDRLNTEAFF. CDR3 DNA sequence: TGTGCCAGCAGTTCCTCAACTCGAGACAGACTCAACACTGAAGCTTTCTTT.

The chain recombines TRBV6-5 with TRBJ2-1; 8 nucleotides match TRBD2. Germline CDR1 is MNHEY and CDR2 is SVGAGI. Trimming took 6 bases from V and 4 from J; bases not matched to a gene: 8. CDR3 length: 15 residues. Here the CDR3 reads CASSLLVAGYNEQFF. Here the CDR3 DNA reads TGTGCCAGCAGCCTTCTAGTAGCGGGATACAATGAGCAGTTCTTC.

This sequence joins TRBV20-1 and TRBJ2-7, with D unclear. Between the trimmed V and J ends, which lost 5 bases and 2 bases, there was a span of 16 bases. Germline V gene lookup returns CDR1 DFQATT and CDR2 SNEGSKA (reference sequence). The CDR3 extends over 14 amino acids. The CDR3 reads CSARRTGSAYEQYF. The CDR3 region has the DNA TGCAGTGCTCGAAGAACCGGGTCCGCCTACGAGCAGTACTTC.

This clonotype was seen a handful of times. CDR3 amino acids: CASNRGDRNTISGNTIYF. The CDR3, as DNA: TGTGCCAGCAACCGGGGGGACAGAAATACTATCTCTGGAAACACCATATATTTT. This sequence joins TRBV12-3 or TRBV12-4 and TRBJ1-3; 7 bases agree with TRBD1. The V gene end was trimmed by 7 bases and the J gene end by 0 bases; junction bases not matched to a gene: 15. The CDR3 runs 18 residues.

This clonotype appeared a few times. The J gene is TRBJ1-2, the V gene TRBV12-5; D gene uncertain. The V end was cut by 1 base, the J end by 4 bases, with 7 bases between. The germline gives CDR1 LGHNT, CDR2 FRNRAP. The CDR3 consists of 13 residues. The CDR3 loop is CASGLEAVYGYTF. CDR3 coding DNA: TGTGCTAGTGGTTTGGAGGCAGTCTATGGCTACACCTTC.

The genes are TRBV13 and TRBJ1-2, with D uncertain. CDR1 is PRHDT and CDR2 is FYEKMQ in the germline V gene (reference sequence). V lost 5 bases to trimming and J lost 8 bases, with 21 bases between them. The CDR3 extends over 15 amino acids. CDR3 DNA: TGTGCCAGCAGCAGATGGTACAGTCAATCGATCGGCTACACCTTC. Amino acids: CASSRWYSQSIGYTF.

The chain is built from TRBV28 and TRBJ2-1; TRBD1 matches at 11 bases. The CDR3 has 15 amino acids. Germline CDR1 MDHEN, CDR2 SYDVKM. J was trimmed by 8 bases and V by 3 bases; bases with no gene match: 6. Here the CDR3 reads CASSFGQGAEDEQFF. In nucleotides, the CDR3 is TGTGCCAGCAGTTTTGGACAGGGGGCTGAGGATGAGCAGTTCTTC.

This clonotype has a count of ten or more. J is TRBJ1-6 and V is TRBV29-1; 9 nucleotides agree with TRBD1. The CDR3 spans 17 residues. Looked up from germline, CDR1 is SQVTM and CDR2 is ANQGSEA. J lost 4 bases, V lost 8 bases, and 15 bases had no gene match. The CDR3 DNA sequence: TGCAGCTATACTCACGAGGACAGGGGAATTTATAATTCACCCCTCCACTTT. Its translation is CSYTHEDRGIYNSPLHF.

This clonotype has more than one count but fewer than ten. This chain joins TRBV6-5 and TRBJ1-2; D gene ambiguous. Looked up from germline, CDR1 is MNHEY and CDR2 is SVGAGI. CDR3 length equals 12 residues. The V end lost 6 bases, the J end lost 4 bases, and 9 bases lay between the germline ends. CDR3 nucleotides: TGTGCCAGCAGCATTGACGGCTATGGCTACACCTTC. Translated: CASSIDGYGYTF.

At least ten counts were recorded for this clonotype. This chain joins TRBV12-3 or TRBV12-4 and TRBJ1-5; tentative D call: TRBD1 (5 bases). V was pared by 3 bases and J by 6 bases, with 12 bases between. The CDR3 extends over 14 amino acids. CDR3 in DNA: TGTGCCAGCAGTTTGGCAGGGAGAGGTCAGCCCCAGCATTTT. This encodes CASSLAGRGQPQHF.

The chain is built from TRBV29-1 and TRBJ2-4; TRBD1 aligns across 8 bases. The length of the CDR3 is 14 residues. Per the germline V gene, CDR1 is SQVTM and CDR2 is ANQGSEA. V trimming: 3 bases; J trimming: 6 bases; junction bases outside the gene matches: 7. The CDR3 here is CSVEDRVGLNIQYF. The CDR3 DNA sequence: TGCAGCGTTGAGGACAGGGTTGGTTTAAACATTCAGTACTTC.

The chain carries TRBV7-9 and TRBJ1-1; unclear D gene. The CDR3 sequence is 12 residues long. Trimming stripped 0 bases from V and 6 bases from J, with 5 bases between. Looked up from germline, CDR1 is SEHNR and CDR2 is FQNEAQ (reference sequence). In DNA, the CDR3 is TGTGCCAGCAGCTTAGCGCTAGCTGAAGCTTTCTTT. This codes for CASSLALAEAFF.

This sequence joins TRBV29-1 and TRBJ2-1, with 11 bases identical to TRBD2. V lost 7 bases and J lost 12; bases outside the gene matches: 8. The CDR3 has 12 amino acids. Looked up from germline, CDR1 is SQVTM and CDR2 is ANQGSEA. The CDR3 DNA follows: TGCAGCGCCTACACTAGCGGGGGTACGCAGTTCTTC. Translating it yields CSAYTSGGTQFF.

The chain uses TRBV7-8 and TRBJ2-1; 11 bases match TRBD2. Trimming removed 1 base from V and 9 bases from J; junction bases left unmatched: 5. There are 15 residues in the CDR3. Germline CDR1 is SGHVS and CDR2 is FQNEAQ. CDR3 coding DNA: TGTGCCAGCAGCTTAGTTAGCGGGGGGGCCGGTGAGCAGTTCTTC. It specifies CASSLVSGGAGEQFF.